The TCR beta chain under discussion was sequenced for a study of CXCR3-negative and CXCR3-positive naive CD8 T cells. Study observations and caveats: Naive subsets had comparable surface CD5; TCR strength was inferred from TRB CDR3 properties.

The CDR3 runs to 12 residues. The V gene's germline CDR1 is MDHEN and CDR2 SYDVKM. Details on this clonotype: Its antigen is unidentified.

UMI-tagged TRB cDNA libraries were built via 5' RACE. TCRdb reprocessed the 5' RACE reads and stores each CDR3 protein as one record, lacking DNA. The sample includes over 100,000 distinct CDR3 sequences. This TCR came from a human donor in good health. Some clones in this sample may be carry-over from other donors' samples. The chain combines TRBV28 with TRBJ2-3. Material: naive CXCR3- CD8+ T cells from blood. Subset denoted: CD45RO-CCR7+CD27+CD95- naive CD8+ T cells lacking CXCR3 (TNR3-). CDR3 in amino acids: CASSLEYGTGYF.